A single sample is the source of the 2 T cell receptor beta chains below, sequenced in a study of shared clonotypes between healthy human individuals. Data came from immunoSEQ multiplex PCR; TCRdb stores just in-frame clones and leaves some out. This sample has about 300,000 clones, with 74% found just once. The sequencing input was memory CD4+ T cells sorted from blood. Subset meaning: CD45RA-negative fraction. The receptors shown here come from a man younger than 45 in good health.

V usage is TRBV28 and J usage is TRBJ2-5; tentatively, D is TRBD1 (6 bases). Trimming stripped 7 bases from V and 1 base from J, with 10 bases between. Germline assignment: CDR1 MDHEN and CDR2 SYDVKM. This CDR3 comprises 13 residues. As DNA, the CDR3 is TGTGCCAGCAATCGACAGGTCCAAGAGACCCAGTACTTC. It encodes CASNRQVQETQYF.

The V call is TRBV10-2, the J call TRBJ2-7, with 8 bases identical to TRBD2. The J segment lost 0 bases and the V segment lost 10 bases, leaving 8 bases of the junction unmatched. Germline lookup yields CDR1 WSHSY and CDR2 SAAADI. The CDR3 loop spans 14 amino acids. For the CDR3, the DNA is TGCGCCACCCGAACCAGCGGGAGCTCCTACGAGCAGTACTTC. Translating it yields CATRTSGSSYEQYF.